This TCR beta chain stems from a study of blood T cell repertoires in COVID-19. Produced via immunoSEQ multiplex PCR; TCRdb's table is partial and in-frame only. The sample has around 100,000 clones; about 78% are singletons. CDR3 length equals 13 residues. The V end lost 4 bases, the J end lost 6 bases, and 12 bases lay between the germline ends. The germline gives CDR1 MNHEY, CDR2 SVGAGI. The source is a man aged 60-69 years with active or convalescent COVID-19. Input material: peripheral blood. The V gene is TRBV6-5, the J gene TRBJ1-2, with a tentative D call TRBD1 (5 bases). The CDR3 DNA follows: TGTGCCAGCAGTTGGGGGGGATCGGATGGCTACACCTTC. Amino acid sequence: CASSWGGSDGYTF.